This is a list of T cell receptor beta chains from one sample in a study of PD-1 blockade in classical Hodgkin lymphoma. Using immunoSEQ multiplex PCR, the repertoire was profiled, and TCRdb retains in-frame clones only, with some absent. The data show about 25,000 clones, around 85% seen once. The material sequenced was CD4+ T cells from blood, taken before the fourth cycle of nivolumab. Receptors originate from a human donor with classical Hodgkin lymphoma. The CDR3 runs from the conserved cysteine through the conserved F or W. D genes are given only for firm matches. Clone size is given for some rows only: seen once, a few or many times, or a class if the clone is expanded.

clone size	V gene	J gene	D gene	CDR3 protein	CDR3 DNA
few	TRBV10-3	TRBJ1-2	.	CAIRGGEVGYTF	TGTGCCATCAGGGGGGGGGAAGTTGGCTACACCTTC
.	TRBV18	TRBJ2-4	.	CASSGQKNIQYF	TGTGCCAGCTCGGGGCAAAAAAACATTCAGTACTTC
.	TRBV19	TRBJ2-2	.	CASSIGSTGELFF	TGTGCCAGTAGTATAGGCAGCACCGGGGAGCTGTTTTTT
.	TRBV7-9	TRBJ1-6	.	CASSLTGTGIIPLHF	TGTGCCAGCAGCTTGACCGGGACTGGGATAATCCCCCTCCACTTT
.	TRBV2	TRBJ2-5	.	CASSLSEGGQETQYF	TGTGCCAGCAGCCTAAGTGAGGGGGGACAGGAGACCCAGTACTTC
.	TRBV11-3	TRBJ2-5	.	CASSAGLFRETQYF	TGTGCCAGCAGCGCCGGACTATTCCGCGAGACCCAGTACTTC
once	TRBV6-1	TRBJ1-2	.	CASSEVGGPVGYTF	TGTGCCAGCAGTGAAGTGGGGGGCCCGGTGGGCTACACCTTC
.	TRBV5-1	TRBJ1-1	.	CASSLEQGYTEAFF	TGCGCCAGCAGCTTGGAACAGGGTTACACTGAAGCTTTCTTT
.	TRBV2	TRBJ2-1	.	CASSLRAFEQFF	TGTGCCAGCAGCCTCAGGGCGTTTGAGCAGTTCTTC
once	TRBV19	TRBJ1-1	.	CASSIEGVMNTEAFF	TGTGCCAGTAGTATAGAGGGGGTAATGAACACTGAAGCTTTCTTT
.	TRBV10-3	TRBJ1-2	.	CAISQQANYGYTF	TGTGCCATCAGCCAACAAGCTAACTATGGCTACACCTTC
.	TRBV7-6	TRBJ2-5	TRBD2	CASSLGALAGGETQYF	TGTGCCAGCAGCTTAGGGGCACTAGCGGGGGGGGAGACCCAGTACTTC
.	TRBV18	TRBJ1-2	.	CASSPQQGTTNYGYTF	TGTGCCAGCTCACCACAGCAGGGAACCACTAACTATGGCTACACCTTC
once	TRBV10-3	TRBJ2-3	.	CAISEQSTDTQYF	TGTGCCATCAGTGAGCAAAGCACAGATACGCAGTATTTT
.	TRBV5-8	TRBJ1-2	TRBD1	CASRPGTGNYGYTF	TGTGCCAGCAGACCGGGGACAGGGAACTATGGCTACACCTTC
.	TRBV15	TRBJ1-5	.	CATSRAPRVDQPQHF	TGTGCCACCAGCAGAGCCCCGCGAGTGGATCAGCCCCAGCATTTT
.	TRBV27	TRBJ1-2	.	CASSYASGRLLHGYTF	TGTGCCAGCAGTTACGCCTCAGGACGGTTGCTCCATGGCTACACCTTC
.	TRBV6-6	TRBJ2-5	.	CASSPRGETQYF	TGTGCCAGCAGCCCCAGGGGCGAGACCCAGTACTTC
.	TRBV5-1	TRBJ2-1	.	CASSLDPGTNNEQFF	TGCGCCAGCAGCTTGGACCCCGGGACAAACAATGAGCAGTTCTTC
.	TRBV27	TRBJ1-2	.	CASSPSLLFGYTF	TGTGCCAGCAGTCCCTCCCTTCTATTCGGCTACACCTTC
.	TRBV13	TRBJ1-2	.	CASSLQDSFYGYTF	TGTGCCAGCAGCCTACAGGACAGCTTCTATGGCTACACCTTC
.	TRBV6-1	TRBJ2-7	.	CASSEARRSTYSYEQYF	TGTGCCAGCAGTGAAGCGAGGAGGAGCACTTACTCCTACGAGCAGTACTTC
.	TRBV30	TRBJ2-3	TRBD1	CAWMDRGITDTQYF	TGTGCCTGGATGGACAGGGGTATCACAGATACGCAGTATTTT
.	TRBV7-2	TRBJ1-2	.	CASSLPWAYGYTF	TGTGCCAGCAGCTTACCTTGGGCCTATGGCTACACCTTC
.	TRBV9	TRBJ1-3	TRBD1	CASSVGGDRGLGNTIYF	TGTGCCAGCAGCGTAGGCGGGGACAGGGGGCTTGGAAACACCATATATTTT
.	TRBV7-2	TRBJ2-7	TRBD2	CASSIAGTSGSYEQYF	TGTGCCAGCAGCATCGCCGGGACTAGCGGATCCTACGAGCAGTACTTC
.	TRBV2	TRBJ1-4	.	CASSFQGNEKLFF	TGTGCCAGCAGTTTTCAGGGGAATGAAAAACTGTTTTTT
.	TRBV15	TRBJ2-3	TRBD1	CATSRRTGVDTQYF	TGTGCCACCAGCAGAAGGACAGGGGTGGATACGCAGTATTTT
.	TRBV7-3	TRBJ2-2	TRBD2	CASSPAGDTGELFF	TGTGCCAGCAGCCCTGCGGGGGACACCGGGGAGCTGTTTTTT
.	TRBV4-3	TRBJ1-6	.	CASSQDEGRSPLHF	TGCGCCAGCAGCCAAGATGAGGGGCGCTCACCCCTCCACTTT
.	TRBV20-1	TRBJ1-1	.	CSARDRRGAFF	TGCAGTGCTAGAGATAGACGGGGAGCTTTCTTT
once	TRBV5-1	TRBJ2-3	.	CASSLAGTTQGTDTQYF	TGCGCCAGCAGCTTGGCCGGTACAACGCAAGGCACAGATACGCAGTATTTT
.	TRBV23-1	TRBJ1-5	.	CASSPHRTEGNSNQPQHF	TGCGCCAGCAGCCCTCACCGGACGGAGGGGAACAGCAATCAGCCCCAGCATTTT